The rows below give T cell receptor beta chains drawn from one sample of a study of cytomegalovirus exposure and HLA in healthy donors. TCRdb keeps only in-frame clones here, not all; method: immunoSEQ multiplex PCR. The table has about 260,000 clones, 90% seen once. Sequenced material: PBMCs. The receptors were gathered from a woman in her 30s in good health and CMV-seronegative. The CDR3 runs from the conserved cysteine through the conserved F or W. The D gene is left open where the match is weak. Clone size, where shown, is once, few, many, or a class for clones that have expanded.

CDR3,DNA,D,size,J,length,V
CASRPQNTEAFF,TGTGCCAGCAGACCACAGAACACTGAAGCTTTCTTT,-,-,TRBJ1-1,12,TRBV7-9
CAARGRYTGELFF,TGTGCCGCCCGCGGGAGGTACACCGGGGAGCTGTTTTTT,TRBD2,once,TRBJ2-2,13,TRBV10-3
CASSQDPGQETQYF,TGTGCCAGCAGCCAAGATCCCGGCCAAGAGACCCAGTACTTC,-,-,TRBJ2-5,14,TRBV4-2
CASAFLPMNTEAFF,TGTGCCAGCGCCTTTCTGCCCATGAACACTGAAGCTTTCTTT,-,-,TRBJ1-1,14,TRBV28
CASKKMGSIGNEQFF,TGTGCCAGCAAAAAAATGGGCAGCATAGGCAATGAGCAGTTCTTC,-,-,TRBJ2-1,15,TRBV28
CASRPTGGGQPQHF,TGTGCCAGTAGGCCGACAGGGGGAGGTCAGCCCCAGCATTTT,TRBD1,-,TRBJ1-5,14,TRBV19
CASTLTPDLPQHF,TGTGCCAGCACCCTCACCCCGGATTTGCCCCAGCATTTT,-,-,TRBJ1-5,13,TRBV28
CASSVAGTSNTGELFF,TGTGCCAGCAGCGTAGCGGGGACATCGAACACCGGGGAGCTGTTTTTT,-,-,TRBJ2-2,16,TRBV9
CASSSYSTDTQYF,TGCGCCAGCAGCTCTTACAGCACAGATACGCAGTATTTT,-,-,TRBJ2-3,13,TRBV5-1
CASQAGAAYEQYF,TGTGCCAGCCAAGCAGGGGCGGCCTACGAGCAGTACTTC,-,few,TRBJ2-7,13,TRBV6-5
CSVHDGNYGYTF,TGCAGCGTTCACGACGGCAACTATGGCTACACCTTC,-,few,TRBJ1-2,12,TRBV29-1
CATRGAQGGRNYEQYF,TGTGCCACTCGTGGGGCTCAAGGGGGGCGGAACTACGAGCAGTACTTC,-,-,TRBJ2-7,16,TRBV27
CASSTGAGRSEQYF,TGTGCCAGCTCGACCGGTGCGGGACGGTCCGAGCAGTACTTC,-,-,TRBJ2-7,14,TRBV18
CASSFSSGQPQHF,TGTGCCAGCAGTTTTAGTTCCGGTCAGCCCCAGCATTTT,-,once,TRBJ1-5,13,TRBV28
CASSLSADQPQHF,TGCGCCAGCTCCCTCAGTGCCGATCAGCCCCAGCATTTT,-,-,TRBJ1-5,13,TRBV10-2
CASSSTPGLAAGQYF,TGTGCCAGCAGTTCCACACCGGGACTAGCGGCGGGGCAGTACTTC,TRBD2,-,TRBJ2-7,15,TRBV7-3
CASSDFGTVQSSPSGNTIYF,TGTGCCAGCAGCGACTTCGGGACAGTTCAAAGCAGCCCCTCTGGAAACACCATATATTTT,TRBD1,-,TRBJ1-3,20,TRBV27
CASSLTGGPNTEAFF,TGCGCCAGCAGCTTGACAGGGGGCCCGAACACTGAAGCTTTCTTT,TRBD1,-,TRBJ1-1,15,TRBV5-1
CASSPGGGVSYEQYF,TGTGCCAGCTCACCCGGAGGGGGCGTATCCTACGAGCAGTACTTC,-,-,TRBJ2-7,15,TRBV18
CASSPLSRASGLTDTQYF,TGTGCCAGCTCACCACTTTCTAGGGCTAGCGGACTCACAGATACGCAGTATTTT,TRBD2,-,TRBJ2-3,18,TRBV18
CASSPLTVYEQYF,TGTGCCAGCAGCCCCCTTACCGTCTACGAGCAGTACTTC,-,-,TRBJ2-7,13,TRBV11-2
CASSAAGTGNGEQYF,TGTGCCAGCAGCGCCGCCGGGACAGGGAATGGCGAGCAGTACTTC,TRBD1,-,TRBJ2-7,15,TRBV7-8
CASSGSTGAYEQYF,TGTGCCAGCAGTGGGTCGACAGGGGCCTACGAGCAGTACTTC,TRBD1,-,TRBJ2-7,14,TRBV25-1
CASSPMGGSNQPQHF,TGTGCCAGCTCACCAATGGGGGGTAGCAATCAGCCCCAGCATTTT,-,few,TRBJ1-5,15,TRBV18
CASGTGFGTDTQYF,TGTGCCAGCGGCACAGGGTTTGGGACAGATACGCAGTATTTT,-,few,TRBJ2-3,14,TRBV6-5